Shown below are 4 T cell receptor beta chains from a single sample sequenced in a study of blood T cell repertoires in COVID-19. Data came from immunoSEQ multiplex PCR; TCRdb stores just in-frame clones and leaves some out. The sample holds 130,000 to 150,000 clones, approximately 80% seen once. Specimen: peripheral blood. These receptors came from a man in his 60s with active or convalescent COVID-19.

The genes are TRBV5-5 and TRBJ2-7, with 9 bases identical to TRBD2. The germline gives CDR1 SGHKS, CDR2 YYEKEE (reference sequence). The CDR3 has 16 residues. The ends lost 1 base at V and 6 bases at J; junction bases unmatched: 11. The CDR3 is CASSLSAGTSLREQYF. As DNA, the CDR3 is TGTGCCAGCAGCTTGTCCGCCGGGACTAGCTTACGCGAGCAGTACTTC.

This clone has only one observation. The chain joins TRBV11-3 to TRBJ2-7; possibly TRBD2 for D (5 bases). The CDR3 extends over 15 amino acids. CDR1 and CDR2 (germline): SGHNT, YENEEA. V dropped 0 bases and J dropped 6 bases, with 15 bases sitting between them. The CDR3 reads CASSLELAGPAEQYF. The CDR3 DNA sequence: TGTGCCAGCAGCTTAGAGCTAGCCGGCCCCGCCGAGCAGTACTTC.

This chain links TRBV4-2 with TRBJ2-2; 8 bases fit TRBD1. The CDR3 spans 17 residues. Germline V gene sequence: CDR1 LGHNA, CDR2 YNFKEQ. With 1 base clipped from V and 5 bases from J, the junction kept 9 bases outside the gene matches. This CDR3 reads CASSQGAGQGATGELFF. The CDR3 bases are TGTGCCAGCAGCCAAGGAGCTGGGCAGGGGGCGACCGGGGAGCTGTTTTTT.

J is TRBJ1-2 and V is TRBV5-1; 12 bases are a match to TRBD1. The CDR3 has 15 residues. The germline V gene has CDR1 SGHRS and CDR2 YFSETQ. The V gene end was trimmed by 0 bases and the J gene end by 6 bases; junction bases not matched to a gene: 3. CDR3 loop: CASSLEGQGANGYTF. CDR3 bases: TGCGCCAGCAGCTTGGAGGGACAGGGGGCGAATGGCTACACCTTC.